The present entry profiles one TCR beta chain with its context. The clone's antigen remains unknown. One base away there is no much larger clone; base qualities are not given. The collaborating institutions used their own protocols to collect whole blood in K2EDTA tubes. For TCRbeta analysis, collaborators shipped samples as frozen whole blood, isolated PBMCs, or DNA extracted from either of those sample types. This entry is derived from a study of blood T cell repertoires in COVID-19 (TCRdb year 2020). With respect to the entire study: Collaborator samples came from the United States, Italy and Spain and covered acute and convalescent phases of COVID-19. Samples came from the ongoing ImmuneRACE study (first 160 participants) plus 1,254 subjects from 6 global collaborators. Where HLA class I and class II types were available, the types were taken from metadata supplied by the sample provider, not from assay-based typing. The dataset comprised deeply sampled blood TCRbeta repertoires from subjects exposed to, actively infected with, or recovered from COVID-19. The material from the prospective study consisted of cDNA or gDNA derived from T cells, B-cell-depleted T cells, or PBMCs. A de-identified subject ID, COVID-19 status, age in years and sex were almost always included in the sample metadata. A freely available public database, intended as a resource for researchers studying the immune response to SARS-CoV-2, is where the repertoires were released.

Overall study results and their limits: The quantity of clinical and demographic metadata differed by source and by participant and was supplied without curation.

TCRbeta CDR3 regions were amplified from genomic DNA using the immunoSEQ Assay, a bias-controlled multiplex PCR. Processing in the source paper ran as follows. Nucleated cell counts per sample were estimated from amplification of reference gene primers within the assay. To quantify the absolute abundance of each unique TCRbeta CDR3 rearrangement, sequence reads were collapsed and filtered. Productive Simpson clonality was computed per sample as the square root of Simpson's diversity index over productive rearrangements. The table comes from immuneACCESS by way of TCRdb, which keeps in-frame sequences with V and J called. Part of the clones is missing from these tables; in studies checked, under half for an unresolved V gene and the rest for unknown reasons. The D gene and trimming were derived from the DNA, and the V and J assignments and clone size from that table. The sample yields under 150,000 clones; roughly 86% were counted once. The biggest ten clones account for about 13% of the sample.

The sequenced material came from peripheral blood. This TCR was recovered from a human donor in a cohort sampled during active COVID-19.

The nucleotides read TGTGCCAGCAGCCAAGTCAGGGGCGGCAGGGCGGAGCAGTACTTC. The translation is CASSQVRGGRAEQYF. The sequence joins TRBV14 to TRBJ2-7, with a tentative D gene TRBD1 over 6 matching bases. V drops 1 base and J drops 7 bases, leaving 17 bases in between. The germline V gene provides CDR1 SGHDN and CDR2 FVKESK. Including the terminal cysteine and phenylalanine, the CDR3 comprises 15 residues. Of the read, only the CDR3 DNA is kept; its 45 bases are in frame from base 1.